The T cell receptor beta chain described here comes from a study of cytomegalovirus exposure and HLA in healthy donors. The overall study: Of all 400 or so donors who were genotyped, around 79% belonged to the Caucasian-associated ancestry cluster. Whole-study findings and limits: A later analysis associated around 17,000 TCR beta sequences with HLA alleles at a 0.05 false discovery rate. Most sequenced TCRs were rare (though some public TCRs occurred in many donors).

The V gene's germline CDR1 is SGHRS and CDR2 YFSETQ. The CDR3 loop spans 15 amino acids. With V trimmed by 0 bases and J by 4 bases, 3 bases remained unmatched. Samples came from healthy bone marrow donors. The PCR made use of 60 Vbeta and 13 Jbeta primers. Profiling relied on immunoSEQ multiplex PCR, and the TCRdb table lists in-frame clones only, not all of them. The sample consists of 130,000 to 150,000 clones, 75% to 90% of them appearing once. With respect to this clone: Its antigen is not identified.

The sequenced sample was PBMCs. V and J are TRBV5-1 and TRBJ1-1; 10 bases line up with TRBD1. The sequence came from a woman aged 25 to 39 in good health and CMV-seronegative. CDR3 in DNA: TGCGCCAGCAGCTTGGCGGGACAGGGGAGCACTGAAGCTTTCTTT. Protein product: CASSLAGQGSTEAFF.